This TCR beta chain was obtained from a study of shared clonotypes between healthy human individuals. Overall study results and limits: Only blood was sampled; tissue repertoires likely differ.

Genomic DNA of each subset was evenly split across several immunoSEQ plates. In the authors' workflow: Filtering of immunoSEQ junctional sequences could not match full-length read filtering. Using immunoSEQ multiplex PCR, the repertoire was profiled, and TCRdb retains in-frame clones only, with some absent. V, J and clone size reflect that table, while D and trimming were determined from the DNA. The table lists about 490,000 clones, around 73% of them singletons. Comment on this clone: Its antigen remains unknown.

The CDR3 spans 15 residues. The germline gives CDR1 SGHRS, CDR2 YFSETQ. V gave up 0 bases and J gave up 5 bases; unmatched junction bases: 5. The sequence derives from a woman aged 40-49 years in good health. Some clones in this sample may be carry-over from other donors' samples. The chain has TRBV5-1 and TRBJ1-1, with 9 bases that match TRBD1. Material: PBMCs. The CDR3, as DNA: TGCGCCAGCAGCTTGGGTCCGGGACAGGGTACTGAAGCTTTCTTT. Its protein product is CASSLGPGQGTEAFF.